This entry lists 29 T cell receptor beta chains sequenced from one sample in a study of blood T cell repertoires in COVID-19. The repertoire was sequenced with immunoSEQ multiplex PCR; TCRdb's copy has only in-frame clones and lacks some. Of fewer than 85,000 clones in the sample, approximately 90% were seen once. Sequences were obtained from peripheral blood. The receptors here all came from a man aged 60 to 75 with acute or convalescent COVID-19.

The chain carries TRBV3-1 (or the pseudogene TRBV3-2) and TRBJ2-1; 11 nucleotides agree with TRBD2. Trimming removed 2 bases from V and 6 bases from J; junction bases left unmatched: 6. CDR3 length: 16 amino acids. The germline V gene has CDR1 LGHDT and CDR2 YNNKEL (reference sequence). The CDR3 region has the DNA TGTGCCAGCAGCCAACGTCTACTAGCGGGGGCCAATGAGCAGTTCTTC. Amino acids: CASSQRLLAGANEQFF.

The chain joins TRBV7-2 to TRBJ2-2; possible D gene TRBD1, 6 bases. This CDR3 is 16 amino acids long. In germline, CDR1 is SGHTA, CDR2 FQGNSA. V lost 5 bases to trimming and J lost 4 bases, with 17 bases between them. CDR3 in amino acids: CASSLWSGDGTGELFF. In nucleotides, the CDR3 is TGTGCCAGCAGCCTCTGGTCAGGGGATGGCACCGGGGAGCTGTTTTTT. Full variable domain (missing parts from reference TRBV7-2 and TRBJ2-2): GAGVSQSPSNKVTEKGKDVELRCDPISGHTALYWYRQSLGQGLEFLIYFQGNSAPDKSGLPSDRFSAERTGGSVSTLTIQRTQQEDSAVYLCASSLWSGDGTGELFFGEGSRLTVL.

The gene calls are TRBV7-2 and TRBJ2-1; D call uncertain. Germline CDR1 SGHTA, CDR2 FQGNSA. V was shortened by 2 bases and J by 8 bases, with 7 bases between the two germline ends. The CDR3 is 12 residues long. CDR3 DNA sequence: TGTGCCAGCAGCTTAATGACATATGAGCAGTTCTTC. Amino acid sequence: CASSLMTYEQFF. Complete variable domain (other parts from reference TRBV7-2 and TRBJ2-1): GAGVSQSPSNKVTEKGKDVELRCDPISGHTALYWYRQSLGQGLEFLIYFQGNSAPDKSGLPSDRFSAERTGGSVSTLTIQRTQQEDSAVYLCASSLMTYEQFFGPGTRLTVL.

The chain has TRBV18 and TRBJ1-5; D call uncertain. The CDR3 spans 13 residues. V was trimmed by 2 bases and J by 7 bases, leaving 9 bases between them. Germline V gives CDR1 KGHSH, CDR2 LQKENI. The CDR3 here is CASSPGEEQPQHF. The DNA of the CDR3 is TGTGCCAGCTCACCAGGGGAGGAGCAGCCCCAGCATTTT.

V gene TRBV5-1 combines with J gene TRBJ2-3, with 8 bases aligning to TRBD2. This CDR3 has 16 residues. V shed 3 bases and J 4 bases; nucleotides not matched to a gene: 10. The V gene's germline CDR1 is SGHRS and CDR2 YFSETQ. CDR3 amino acids: CASSSLDGGASDTQYF. The CDR3 DNA is TGCGCCAGCAGCTCCCTGGACGGGGGGGCCTCAGATACGCAGTATTTT.

The chain couples TRBV13 to TRBJ1-2; D gene unclear. Germline loops: CDR1 PRHDT, CDR2 FYEKMQ (reference sequence). The germline V and J ends were trimmed by 1 base and 2 bases, with 5 bases remaining between them. CDR3 length: 13 amino acids. Written as DNA, the CDR3 is TGTGCCAGCAGCTTAGATGGCAACTATGGCTACACCTTC. Translated: CASSLDGNYGYTF.

The chain is built from TRBV6-1 and TRBJ2-3; 13 positions match TRBD2. The J segment lost 5 bases and the V segment lost 1 base, leaving 9 bases of the junction unmatched. Germline CDR1 is MNHNS and CDR2 is SASEGT. This CDR3 comprises 18 residues. CDR3 DNA sequence: TGTGCCAGCAGTGAAGACCCCTGGACTAGCGGGGGCCTAGATACGCAGTATTTT. Translating it yields CASSEDPWTSGGLDTQYF.

This chain connects TRBV10-2 to TRBJ2-2, with 14 bases identical to TRBD2. V lost 6 bases, J lost 11 bases, and 8 bases stayed unmatched. The CDR3 consists of 15 residues. The germline CDR1 and CDR2 sequences are WSHSY and SAAADI. The CDR3 sequence is CASRGLAGEVRELFF. The DNA of the CDR3 is TGCGCCAGCAGGGGACTAGCGGGGGAGGTACGAGAGCTGTTTTTT.

CDR3 loop: CASSQPRLVRSYNEQFF. The CDR3, as DNA: TGCGCCAGCAGCCAACCCCGACTAGTAAGGTCCTACAATGAGCAGTTCTTC. V and J are TRBV4-1 and TRBJ2-1; perhaps TRBD2 as D (6 bases). The germline CDR1 and CDR2 sequences are MGHRA and YSYEKL. V lost 2 bases, J lost 1 base, and 15 bases lay in between. The CDR3 spans 17 residues.

This chain links TRBV6-6 with TRBJ1-5, with no clear D. CDR3 length equals 16 residues. The V gene lost 3 bases and the J gene lost 6 bases, with 18 bases spanning the gap. CDR1 and CDR2 from the germline V gene are MNHNY and SVGAGI (reference sequence). Here the CDR3 reads CASSYLGRTAGQPQHF. CDR3 nucleotides: TGTGCCAGCAGTTATTTAGGACGAACGGCGGGTCAGCCCCAGCATTTT.

The CDR3 nucleotides read TGTGCCACCAGCAGATCTACAGGCCAACTAAACTATGGCTACACCTTC. It yields the protein CATSRSTGQLNYGYTF. V gene TRBV15 combines with J gene TRBJ1-2; weak D call: TRBD1 (5 bases). The CDR3 sequence is 16 residues long. Germline V CDR1 and CDR2: LNHNV, YYDKDF (reference sequence). Trimming took off 2 bases at V and 2 bases at J, with 15 bases between the two ends.

The chain links TRBV6-2 or TRBV6-3 to TRBJ2-2; TRBD1 aligns across 7 bases. From germline, CDR1 is MNHEY and CDR2 SVGEGT. Losses at the gene ends were 6 bases for V and 1 base for J; bases not matched to a gene: 5. The CDR3 loop spans 15 amino acids. Written as DNA, the CDR3 is TGTGCCAGCAGCCTGGACAGGTTGAACACCGGGGAGCTGTTTTTT. The encoded protein is CASSLDRLNTGELFF.

The rearrangement links TRBV19 to TRBJ1-2, with D perhaps matching TRBD1 (6 bases). Germline CDR1 is LNHDA and CDR2 is SQIVND (reference sequence). The V gene lost 7 bases and the J gene lost 4 bases, with 16 bases spanning the gap. CDR3 length: 14 residues. This CDR3 reads CASTSDRPPYGYTF. CDR3 sequence (DNA): TGTGCCAGTACCTCAGACAGGCCGCCCTATGGCTACACCTTC. Full variable domain (remainder filled in from reference TRBV19 and TRBJ1-2): DGGITQSPKYLFRKEGQNVTLSCEQNLNHDAMYWYRQDPGQGLRLIYYSQIVNDFQKGDIAEGYSVSREKKESFPLTVTSAQKNPTAFYLCASTSDRPPYGYTFGSGTRLTVV.

This clone showed up just once. The rearrangement links TRBV30 to TRBJ1-1; D is unresolved. V lost 0 bases to trimming and J lost 0 bases, with 5 bases between them. This CDR3 comprises 13 residues. Germline V gene lookup returns CDR1 GTSNPN and CDR2 SVGIG (reference sequence). As DNA, the CDR3 is TGTGCCTGGAGTGTAGCTCTGAACACTGAAGCTTTCTTT. Its protein is CAWSVALNTEAFF. Full variable domain (missing parts from reference TRBV30 and TRBJ1-1): SQTIHQWPATLVQPVGSPLSLECTVEGTSNPNLYWYRQAAGRGLQLLFYSVGIGQISSEVPQNLSASRPQDRQFILSSKKLLLSDSGFYLCAWSVALNTEAFFGQGTRLTVV.

This rearrangement joins TRBV5-6 to TRBJ1-4; TRBD1 matches at 8 bases. The trim removed 4 bases at V and 5 bases at J, leaving 4 bases unmatched. The germline gives CDR1 SGHDT, CDR2 YYEEEE. The CDR3 covers 14 residues. CDR3 nucleotide sequence: TGTGCCAGCAGCCTGGGACAGGACAATGAAAAACTGTTTTTT. This codes for CASSLGQDNEKLFF.

This chain joins TRBV9 and TRBJ2-1, with a weak D call TRBD2 (7 bases). Trimming removed 4 bases from V and 10 bases from J, with 24 bases in between. The germline V gene has CDR1 SGDLS and CDR2 YYNGEE. The CDR3 loop spans 16 amino acids. The CDR3 DNA is TGTGCCAGCAGCCCCCAGTGGGGGGGCCAAGGCGACGAGCAGTTCTTC. Its translation: CASSPQWGGQGDEQFF. The full variable domain, with the rest looked up from reference TRBV9 and TRBJ2-1, is DSGVTQTPKHLITATGQRVTLRCSPRSGDLSVYWYQQSLDQGLQFLIQYYNGEERAKGNILERFSAQQFPDLHSELNLSSLELGDSALYFCASSPQWGGQGDEQFFGPGTRLTVL.

The rearrangement uses TRBV5-6 and TRBJ1-1; D call uncertain. This CDR3 is 13 amino acids long. V dropped 0 bases and J dropped 11 bases, with 14 bases sitting between them. The germline gives CDR1 SGHDT, CDR2 YYEEEE. In DNA, the CDR3 is TGTGCCAGCAGCTTGGCTGGGGTACTAGGGGCTTTCTTT. It encodes CASSLAGVLGAFF.

The chain has TRBV5-5 and TRBJ1-5; D uncertain. The V gene lost 2 bases and the J gene lost 0 bases, with 9 bases spanning the gap. Germline loops: CDR1 SGHKS, CDR2 YYEKEE (reference sequence). This CDR3 has 15 residues. For the CDR3, the DNA is TGTGCCAGCAGCTTCCGGGAGGGTAGCAATCAGCCCCAGCATTTT. Its protein product is CASSFREGSNQPQHF.

The CDR3 bases are TGTGCCAGAAGCACCATAGAGGACATAATGAACACTGAAGCTTTCTTT. Translation gives CARSTIEDIMNTEAFF. The rearrangement links TRBV5-3 to TRBJ1-1, with D perhaps matching TRBD1 (5 bases). TRBV5-3 falls under the ORF class, with uncertain function. This CDR3 has 16 residues. V dropped 4 bases and J dropped 0 bases, with 16 bases sitting between them.

The chain couples TRBV27 to TRBJ1-6; D not resolved. Per germline, CDR1 MNHEY and CDR2 SMNVEV (reference sequence). The germline V and J ends were trimmed by 6 bases and 6 bases, with 15 bases remaining between them. The CDR3 has 15 residues. This CDR3 reads CASSPTASPNSPLHF. The CDR3 DNA is TGTGCCAGCAGCCCCACAGCTTCTCCTAATTCACCCCTCCACTTT.

This clone was detected only once. The CDR3 here is CASSQGAGYTF. In DNA, the CDR3 is TGTGCCAGCAGCCAGGGGGCCGGCTACACCTTC. The chain carries TRBV12-3 or TRBV12-4 and TRBJ1-2; 8 bases agree with TRBD1. The CDR3 sequence is 11 residues long. J gave up 8 bases and V 6 bases, and 2 bases lay outside the gene matches.

The chain uses TRBV7-8 and TRBJ2-1, with 7 nucleotides matching TRBD2. This CDR3 has 15 residues. In germline, CDR1 is SGHVS, CDR2 FQNEAQ. J lost 10 bases, V lost 5 bases, and 14 bases had no gene match. The CDR3 nucleotides read TGTGCCAGCAGCCCCCCGGGACTACTCCCGGGGGAGCAGTTCTTC. It encodes CASSPPGLLPGEQFF.

The table lists this clone with a count of one. This sequence joins TRBV5-1 and TRBJ1-4, with D possibly being TRBD1 (5 bases). Germline assignment: CDR1 SGHRS and CDR2 YFSETQ. V shed 0 bases and J shed 7 bases, with 10 bases lying between them. CDR3 length: 14 residues. The DNA of the CDR3 is TGCGCCAGCAGCTTGGCCCAGGGAGGTGAAAAACTGTTTTTT. Protein product: CASSLAQGGEKLFF. The full variable domain, its missing parts supplied by reference TRBV5-1 and TRBJ1-4, is KAGVTQTPRYLIKTRGQQVTLSCSPISGHRSVSWYQQTPGQGLQFLFEYFSETQRNKGNFPGRFSGRQFSNSRSEMNVSTLELGDSALYLCASSLAQGGEKLFFGSGTQLSVL.

The V gene is TRBV9, the J gene TRBJ2-3; 8 bases are a match to TRBD2. The V and J ends lost 5 bases and 0 bases, in that order; junction bases with no gene match: 2. Germline assignment: CDR1 SGDLS and CDR2 YYNGEE. The CDR3 runs to 14 residues. The DNA of the CDR3 is TGTGCCAGCAGGGGGACTAGAAGCACAGATACGCAGTATTTT. It yields the protein CASRGTRSTDTQYF.

This clone is a singleton in its sample. The J gene is TRBJ1-4, the V gene TRBV4-1; possible D gene TRBD1, 6 bases. The ends were cut back, 3 bases at V and 5 bases at J, with 19 bases in the middle. The V gene's germline CDR1 is MGHRA and CDR2 YSYEKL. The CDR3 is made up of 17 amino acids. The CDR3 loop is CASSQGAGSIPNEKLFF. In nucleotides, the CDR3 is TGCGCCAGCAGCCAGGGGGCTGGGAGTATTCCCAATGAAAAACTGTTTTTT.

The genes are TRBV14 and TRBJ1-6; D remains unclear. The CDR3 extends over 14 amino acids. V lost 1 base and J lost 8, with 9 bases in between. Germline assignment: CDR1 SGHDN and CDR2 FVKESK. This CDR3 is CASSQGATDSPLHF. In DNA form, the CDR3 reads TGTGCCAGCAGCCAAGGGGCTACGGATTCACCCCTCCACTTT.

This sequence joins TRBV11-2 and TRBJ2-7, with a weak D call TRBD2 (6 bases). Germline CDR1 reads SGHAT; CDR2 reads FQNNGV. CDR3 size: 13 residues. V gave up 2 bases and J gave up 7 bases, with 12 bases separating them. The CDR3 loop reads CASSLKIGGEQYF. The CDR3 coding sequence is TGTGCCAGCAGCTTAAAAATCGGGGGAGAGCAGTACTTC.

This chain links TRBV4-3 with TRBJ1-1; a possible D gene is TRBD1 (5 bases). This CDR3 contains 15 residues. Trimming left V 4 bases short and J 1 base short, with 13 bases between. Germline values: CDR1 LGHNA, CDR2 YSLEER. CDR3 in amino acids: CASSLGGTGNTEAFF. CDR3 DNA: TGCGCCAGCAGCCTGGGCGGGACGGGGAACACTGAAGCTTTCTTT.

The chain combines TRBV19 with TRBJ1-3; perhaps TRBD1 as D (6 bases). Germline loops: CDR1 LNHDA, CDR2 SQIVND (reference sequence). V was pared by 3 bases and J by 0 bases, with 9 bases between. The CDR3 runs to 15 residues. This CDR3 reads CASSIGQNSGNTIYF. The CDR3 DNA is TGTGCCAGTAGTATTGGACAGAACTCTGGAAACACCATATATTTT.